What follows describes a single T cell receptor beta chain. The sample originates from a study of OX40 agonist ivuxolimab in advanced cancers. CDR3 length: 15 amino acids. Germline V gene sequence: CDR1 LGHNA, CDR2 YSLEER. The V segment lost 1 base and the J segment 2 bases; nucleotides outside the gene matches: 3. Generated by immunoSEQ multiplex PCR, the TCRdb table keeps only in-frame clones and is missing some. Of about 15,000 clones in the sample, over 75% were seen once. The source was CD4+ or CD8+ T cells sorted from blood, collected in a trial of the OX40 agonist ivuxolimab. This clonotype was sampled from an adult with an advanced solid tumor such as melanoma, head and neck, liver or kidney cancer. The rearrangement uses TRBV4-3 and TRBJ1-1; 8 bases are a match to TRBD1. For the CDR3, the DNA is TGCGCCAGCAGCCAAGGGACAGGGACAAACACTGAAGCTTTCTTT. It translates to CASSQGTGTNTEAFF.